This entry lists 27 T cell receptor beta chains sequenced from one sample in a study of blood T cell repertoires in COVID-19. This table comes from immunoSEQ multiplex PCR, and its TCRdb copy is limited to in-frame clones, with some not included. The sample contains roughly 100,000 clones, around 90% of which appear only once. Sequencing was performed on peripheral blood. These receptors came from a woman aged 50 to 60 with COVID-19, enrolled during active disease.

The chain combines TRBV10-3 with TRBJ2-7, with 7 bases that match TRBD2. Looked up from germline, CDR1 is ENHRY and CDR2 is SYGVKD. The length of the CDR3 is 15 residues. Trimming took 3 bases from V and 3 from J; bases not matched to a gene: 8. CDR3 in DNA: TGTGCCATCAGTGATCCGGGACTAACCTTCTACGAGCAGTACTTC. Its protein product is CAISDPGLTFYEQYF.

This chain links TRBV4-3 with TRBJ2-1; 8 positions match TRBD1. CDR3 size: 14 residues. The V and J ends lost 3 bases and 7 bases, in that order; junction bases with no gene match: 5. Per germline, CDR1 LGHNA and CDR2 YSLEER. CDR3 residues: CASSHAQGANEQFF. The CDR3 DNA sequence: TGCGCCAGCAGCCATGCCCAGGGGGCGAATGAGCAGTTCTTC.

This clone has a handful of counts. The genes are TRBV7-3 and TRBJ1-3; TRBD1 agrees at 7 bases. The germline V gene encodes CDR1 SGHTA and CDR2 FQGTGA. This CDR3 has 14 amino acids. V was clipped by 2 bases and J by 4 bases; unmatched bases: 2. The CDR3 region is CASSLQGGGNTIYF. The CDR3 DNA sequence: TGTGCCAGCAGCTTACAAGGGGGCGGAAACACCATATATTTT.

The genes are TRBV10-3 and TRBJ2-1, with 12 bases aligning to TRBD2. J lost 9 bases, V lost 6 bases, and 9 bases had no gene match. This CDR3 has 15 amino acids. Germline CDR1 and CDR2: ENHRY and SYGVKD. CDR3 protein: CAISQTSGGGGEQFF. CDR3 sequence (DNA): TGTGCCATCAGCCAGACTAGCGGGGGAGGTGGTGAGCAGTTCTTC.

Written as DNA, the CDR3 is TGTGCCTGGGGGCTGGGGGGTGGAAACACCATATATTTT. Protein product: CAWGLGGGNTIYF. J is TRBJ1-3 and V is TRBV30; D possibly corresponds to TRBD1 (5 bases). CDR1 is GTSNPN and CDR2 is SVGIG in the germline V gene (reference sequence). The CDR3 covers 13 residues. The germline V and J ends were trimmed by 5 bases and 3 bases, with 11 bases remaining between them.

This rearrangement joins TRBV24-1 to TRBJ2-7, with unresolved D. Trimming removed 6 bases at V and 7 bases at J, with 15 bases between. The CDR3 spans 13 residues. Per the germline V gene, CDR1 is KGHDR and CDR2 is SFDVKD. The CDR3 sequence: CATSPTHAREQYF. The CDR3 DNA follows: TGTGCCACCAGTCCAACACACGCGCGGGAGCAGTACTTC.

The chain has TRBV19 and TRBJ2-5, with 9 bases that match TRBD1. The CDR3 runs 15 residues. Germline trimming cut 4 bases from V and 0 bases from J; bases unmatched to any gene: 3. The germline V gene encodes CDR1 LNHDA and CDR2 SQIVND (reference sequence). The CDR3 sequence is CASSRDRAYQETQYF. The DNA of the CDR3 is TGTGCCAGTAGTAGGGACAGGGCGTACCAAGAGACCCAGTACTTC.

The chain recombines TRBV11-2 with TRBJ1-1; D is uncertain. The CDR3 spans 15 residues. V was clipped by 1 base and J by 0 bases, with 9 bases between them. CDR1 and CDR2 from the germline V gene are SGHAT and FQNNGV. CDR3 sequence: CASSLGGSMNTEAFF. CDR3 bases: TGTGCCAGCAGCTTAGGCGGTTCGATGAACACTGAAGCTTTCTTT.

CDR3 protein: CASSAGQGPYQPQHF. In nucleotides, the CDR3 is TGTGCCAGCAGCGCCGGACAGGGACCCTACCAGCCCCAGCATTTT. V usage is TRBV9 and J usage is TRBJ1-5, with 8 bases aligning to TRBD1. Germline V lookup: CDR1 SGDLS, CDR2 YYNGEE. V trimming: 3 bases; J trimming: 7 bases; junction bases outside the gene matches: 9. This CDR3 region has 15 residues. Supplemented by reference TRBV9 and TRBJ1-5, the full variable domain reads DSGVTQTPKHLITATGQRVTLRCSPRSGDLSVYWYQQSLDQGLQFLIQYYNGEERAKGNILERFSAQQFPDLHSELNLSSLELGDSALYFCASSAGQGPYQPQHFGDGTRLSIL.

The chain joins TRBV6-5 to TRBJ1-1; the D is unclear. Trimming stripped 1 base from V and 5 bases from J, with 14 bases between. There are 15 residues in the CDR3. Germline V lookup: CDR1 MNHEY, CDR2 SVGAGI. The CDR3: CASSYFSSGKTEAFF. The CDR3, as DNA: TGTGCCAGCAGTTACTTCTCCTCGGGGAAGACTGAAGCTTTCTTT.

Comments on this clone: This CDR3 is also generated by other DNA sequences in the sample. This chain joins TRBV5-1 and TRBJ1-1, with D possibly matching TRBD1 (6 bases). Trimming pared 0 bases from V and 2 bases from J, leaving 8 bases between. CDR1 and CDR2 (germline): SGHRS, YFSETQ. The CDR3 is 14 amino acids. The DNA for the CDR3 is TGCGCCAGCAGCTTGGGGACAGCCAACACTGAAGCTTTCTTT. It translates to CASSLGTANTEAFF. The variable domain in full, completed from reference TRBV5-1 and TRBJ1-1, reads KAGVTQTPRYLIKTRGQQVTLSCSPISGHRSVSWYQQTPGQGLQFLFEYFSETQRNKGNFPGRFSGRQFSNSRSEMNVSTLELGDSALYLCASSLGTANTEAFFGQGTRLTVV.

The chain recombines TRBV6-1 with TRBJ2-1; D is perhaps TRBD1 (6 bases). V was pared by 4 bases and J by 1 base, with 14 bases between. The CDR3 is 16 amino acids. The V gene's germline CDR1 is MNHNS and CDR2 SASEGT. The CDR3 nucleotides are TGTGCCAGCAGTGCAGGACAGATTCTTTCCTACAATGAGCAGTTCTTC. This translates into CASSAGQILSYNEQFF.

This sequence joins TRBV11-2 and TRBJ2-1; TRBD2 agrees at 9 bases. This CDR3 has 18 residues. The V gene's germline CDR1 is SGHAT and CDR2 FQNNGV. Losses at the gene ends were 5 bases for V and 8 bases for J; bases not matched to a gene: 19. The DNA for the CDR3 is TGTGCCAGCAGCCCAATATCTCGGGCGGGGGGGCTAAGGTATGAGCAGTTCTTC. It encodes CASSPISRAGGLRYEQFF.

This chain links TRBV7-7 with TRBJ2-1, with 8 bases lining up with TRBD1. The V and J ends lost 5 bases and 6 bases, in that order; junction bases with no gene match: 3. CDR3 length: 13 amino acids. Per the germline V gene, CDR1 is SSHAT and CDR2 is FNYEAQ (reference sequence). CDR3 residues: CASSADRANEQFF. The CDR3 DNA follows: TGTGCCAGCAGCGCGGACAGGGCCAATGAGCAGTTCTTC.

This clone was counted once. The chain is built from TRBV15 and TRBJ2-5; D is uncertain. This CDR3 has 14 residues. V was shortened by 1 base and J by 4 bases, with 10 bases between the two germline ends. Germline CDR1 and CDR2: LNHNV and YYDKDF (reference sequence). As DNA, the CDR3 is TGTGCCACCAGCAGAGGTACAGTCGGAGAGACCCAGTACTTC. It specifies CATSRGTVGETQYF.

This chain joins TRBV6-1 and TRBJ1-1; the D gene is possibly TRBD1 (5 bases). Trimming cost V 2 bases and J 1 base, with 17 bases left between them. The germline V gene has CDR1 MNHNS and CDR2 SASEGT. The CDR3 loop spans 17 amino acids. The CDR3 loop is CASSEPPGYMTNTEAFF. CDR3 in DNA: TGTGCCAGCAGTGAACCTCCAGGGTACATGACGAACACTGAAGCTTTCTTT.

This chain joins TRBV2 and TRBJ1-1, with D possibly TRBD1 on 5 matching bases. Trimming removed 5 bases at V and 0 bases at J, with 13 bases between. The CDR3 contains 15 residues. CDR1 is SNHLY, CDR2 FYNNEI, per germline. CDR3: CASSYRKGMNTEAFF. CDR3 coding DNA: TGTGCCAGCAGTTATCGGAAGGGGATGAACACTGAAGCTTTCTTT.

This clone was picked up one time. The V and J genes are TRBV5-4 and TRBJ1-1; D call uncertain. CDR3 size: 13 residues. V lost 2 bases to trimming and J lost 0 bases, with 5 bases between them. The germline V gene has CDR1 SGHNT and CDR2 YYREEE (reference sequence). Here the CDR3 DNA reads TGTGCCAGCAGCTTCCAGGTGAACACTGAAGCTTTCTTT. The encoded protein is CASSFQVNTEAFF.

The chain joins TRBV19 to TRBJ2-5; D remains unclear. The CDR3 contains 14 residues. Per germline, CDR1 LNHDA and CDR2 SQIVND (reference sequence). Trimming pared 3 bases from V and 1 base from J, leaving 9 bases between. In DNA form, the CDR3 reads TGTGCCAGTAGTATCAGAGCGTCCCAAGAGACCCAGTACTTC. Protein product: CASSIRASQETQYF. Filled out from reference TRBV19 and TRBJ2-5, the complete variable domain reads DGGITQSPKYLFRKEGQNVTLSCEQNLNHDAMYWYRQDPGQGLRLIYYSQIVNDFQKGDIAEGYSVSREKKESFPLTVTSAQKNPTAFYLCASSIRASQETQYFGPGTRLLVL.

The rearrangement joins TRBV5-6 to TRBJ1-6; a possible D gene is TRBD1 (5 bases). V lost 0 bases and J 8 bases, leaving 6 bases between the germline ends. Germline V CDR1 and CDR2: SGHDT, YYEEEE. The CDR3 is 13 residues long. CDR3 residues: CASSLGGDSPLHF. CDR3 DNA: TGTGCCAGCAGCTTGGGGGGGGATTCACCCCTCCACTTT.

The chain has TRBV4-3 and TRBJ1-3; unclear D gene. The V end was cut by 4 bases, the J end by 1 base, with 11 bases between. The CDR3 runs 15 residues. CDR1 is LGHNA, CDR2 YSLEER, per germline. DNA for the CDR3: TGCGCCAGCAGCCGGGTCGACACTTCTGGAAACACCATATATTTT. It translates to CASSRVDTSGNTIYF.

The rearrangement uses TRBV4-3 and TRBJ1-5; possibly TRBD1 for D (6 bases). CDR3 length: 18 residues. Trimming removed 0 bases at V and 3 bases at J, with 18 bases between. Germline loops: CDR1 LGHNA, CDR2 YSLEER. The CDR3 sequence is CASSQDVDRTAPNQPQHF. CDR3 nucleotide sequence: TGCGCCAGCAGCCAAGATGTTGACAGGACGGCCCCCAATCAGCCCCAGCATTTT.

The chain recombines TRBV7-9 with TRBJ2-3, with D uncertain. The length of the CDR3 is 14 residues. CDR1 SEHNR and CDR2 FQNEAQ come from the germline V gene (reference sequence). Trimming left V 5 bases short and J 2 bases short, with 11 bases between. The CDR3 DNA follows: TGTGCCAGCAGCCTCGACTCCTACACAGATACGCAGTATTTT. Amino acids: CASSLDSYTDTQYF.

The gene calls are TRBV18 and TRBJ1-1, with TRBD1 as a possible D gene (5 bases). Germline-derived CDR1 and CDR2 are KGHSH and LQKENI. The CDR3 contains 17 residues. The ends were cut back, 2 bases at V and 0 bases at J, with 16 bases in the middle. The CDR3 loop is CASSPGGGTFMNTEAFF. The CDR3 DNA follows: TGTGCCAGCTCACCAGGGGGGGGAACCTTCATGAACACTGAAGCTTTCTTT.

The chain has TRBV7-9 and TRBJ1-4, with unresolved D. V lost 3 bases and J 6 bases, leaving 14 bases between the germline ends. The CDR3 has 15 amino acids. The germline CDR1 and CDR2 sequences are SEHNR and FQNEAQ (reference sequence). For the CDR3, the DNA is TGTGCCAGCAGCTTCGGTCGGGATAACTATGAAAAACTGTTTTTT. Translated, it gives CASSFGRDNYEKLFF.

This chain links TRBV4-1 with TRBJ2-5; D might be TRBD1 (6 bases). Germline V gives CDR1 MGHRA, CDR2 YSYEKL. Trimming removed 1 base from V and 4 bases from J, with 16 bases in between. The CDR3 runs 16 residues. The CDR3, as DNA: TGCGCCAGCAGCCAAGTGTCCTCAGGGGTTGGAGAGACCCAGTACTTC. Its protein is CASSQVSSGVGETQYF.

This clone counts as medium-sized (0.01 to 0.1%). J is TRBJ2-1 and V is TRBV6-1; 8 bases agree with TRBD2. The CDR3 extends over 15 amino acids. Germline CDR1 and CDR2: MNHNS and SASEGT. V shed 0 bases, J shed 14 bases, and the junction held 12 bases outside the gene matches. The CDR3 DNA sequence: TGTGCCAGCAGTGAAGCGGGGTACACTAGCGGAACGAAGTTCTTC. Translating it yields CASSEAGYTSGTKFF.